These 24 T cell receptor beta chains came from one sample sequenced in a study of T-cell reconstitution after alpha-beta-depleted transplantation in children. Unique molecular identifiers were used to barcode this TCRbeta library. TCRdb re-derived calls from the PCR reads in MiXCR, one entry per CDR3 protein. The data show almost 250,000 distinct CDR3 sequences, with roughly 23% seen just once and around 2.5% held by the top ten. Sequencing used PBMCs, obtained before TCRalphabeta/CD19-depleted stem cell transplant. Source of these receptors: a girl aged 2-9 years with Fanconi anemia, due to receive a stem cell transplant.

This clonotype has a handful of counts. V gene TRBV28 combines with J gene TRBJ2-2; D is possibly TRBD1 (6 bases). CDR1 and CDR2 (germline): MDHEN, SYDVKM. The CDR3 contains 16 residues. Trimming removed 4 bases at V and 1 base at J, with 13 bases between. The CDR3 DNA sequence: TGTGCCAGCAGTTCCCCATCGGACAGGAACACCGGGGAGCTGTTTTTT. Translated: CASSSPSDRNTGELFF.

This chain links TRBV29-1 with TRBJ2-7; 7 nucleotides align to TRBD1. The V and J ends lost 0 bases and 2 bases, in that order; junction bases with no gene match: 7. Looked up from germline, CDR1 is SQVTM and CDR2 is ANQGSEA. This CDR3 region has 15 residues. DNA of the CDR3: TGCAGCGTTGAAGAACCGGGACAGCCCACCTACGAGCAGTACTTC. As protein: CSVEEPGQPTYEQYF.

This clonotype was seen only a few times. The chain links TRBV2 to TRBJ2-3; D ambiguous. Germline V gene data show CDR1 as SNHLY and CDR2 as FYNNEI. V was cut by 6 bases and J by 7 bases, with 8 bases left in between. The CDR3 consists of 11 residues. CDR3 sequence: CASRQGHTQYF. The CDR3, as DNA: TGTGCCAGCAGACAAGGGCATACGCAGTATTTT.

This clonotype has a count of ten or more. The chain carries TRBV11-2 and TRBJ2-3; 12 nucleotides match TRBD2. Germline lookup yields CDR1 SGHAT and CDR2 FQNNGV. J gave up 1 base and V 5 bases, and 4 bases lay outside the gene matches. The CDR3 covers 16 residues. The CDR3 sequence is CASSPRTSGGTDTQYF. CDR3 DNA sequence: TGTGCCAGCAGCCCTAGGACTAGCGGGGGCACAGATACGCAGTATTTT.

The chain recombines TRBV29-1 with TRBJ1-1; a weak D match, TRBD1 (6 bases). The CDR3 has 13 residues. V was trimmed by 7 bases and J by 0 bases, leaving 12 bases between them. Germline CDR1 and CDR2: SQVTM and ANQGSEA. The CDR3 is CSAEGVMNTEAFF. CDR3 DNA: TGCAGCGCCGAGGGGGTTATGAACACTGAAGCTTTCTTT.

This clonotype was seen at least ten times. This chain uses TRBV27 with TRBJ2-1, with D perhaps TRBD2 (6 bases). The CDR3 contains 13 residues. V lost 4 bases and J lost 10, with 14 bases in between. In germline, CDR1 is MNHEY, CDR2 SMNVEV (reference sequence). Written as DNA, the CDR3 is TGTGCCAGCAGTTCCTGGGACTCTTGGGAGCAGTTCTTC. Translated, it gives CASSSWDSWEQFF.

The V and J genes are TRBV2 and TRBJ2-1; possible D gene TRBD1, 6 bases. Trimming removed 4 bases from V and 0 bases from J, with 16 bases in between. The CDR3 consists of 17 residues. CDR1 is SNHLY, CDR2 FYNNEI, per germline. CDR3 DNA: TGTGCCAGCAGTGCTGGGGGCAGGGTGAGCTCCTACAATGAGCAGTTCTTC. This translates into CASSAGGRVSSYNEQFF.

This clonotype was picked up a small number of times. The chain employs TRBV30 and TRBJ2-1; D possibly corresponds to TRBD2 (6 bases). Germline V lookup: CDR1 GTSNPN, CDR2 SVGIG (reference sequence). CDR3 length: 11 residues. Trimming cost V 2 bases and J 14 bases, with 13 bases left between them. CDR3 region: CAWSSGREKFF. The DNA for the CDR3 is TGTGCCTGGAGTTCGGGCCGGGAGAAGTTCTTC.

This clonotype was observed many times. The gene calls are TRBV7-6 and TRBJ2-7, with 9 positions matching TRBD2. The CDR3 totals 16 residues. Germline trimming cut 5 bases from V and 1 base from J; bases unmatched to any gene: 9. CDR1 and CDR2 (germline): SGHVS, FNYEAQ. As DNA, the CDR3 is TGTGCCAGCAGCCCAGAGATAGCGGGAGAATCCTACGAGCAGTACTTC. Translation: CASSPEIAGESYEQYF.

V and J are TRBV6-2 or TRBV6-3 and TRBJ2-7; 11 nucleotides line up with TRBD2. CDR1 and CDR2 from the germline V gene are MNHEY and SVGEGT. V dropped 2 bases and J dropped 3; count of bases not matched to a gene: 9. This CDR3 contains 17 residues. The CDR3 loop is CASSYAGSGRAGYEQYF. The CDR3 DNA follows: TGTGCCAGCAGTTACGCGGGTAGCGGGAGGGCCGGCTACGAGCAGTACTTC.

This clonotype was counted only a few times. This chain uses TRBV20-1 with TRBJ2-5, with no clear D. Germline CDR1 DFQATT, CDR2 SNEGSKA (reference sequence). V dropped 2 bases and J dropped 2 bases, with 6 bases sitting between them. This CDR3 contains 12 residues. CDR3 bases: TGCAGTGCTAGACAACCTCAAGAGACCCAGTACTTC. Encoded protein: CSARQPQETQYF.

The V gene is TRBV2, the J gene TRBJ2-5; D uncertain. This CDR3 spans 12 amino acids. V was trimmed by 7 bases and J by 5 bases, leaving 11 bases between them. Germline V lookup: CDR1 SNHLY, CDR2 FYNNEI. The CDR3 reads CASTVETETQYF. CDR3 DNA: TGTGCCAGCACAGTTGAAACTGAGACCCAGTACTTC.

This sequence joins TRBV28 and TRBJ2-7; 7 positions agree with TRBD2. This CDR3 region has 13 residues. V lost 5 bases to trimming and J lost 1 base; unmatched junction nucleotides: 2. Looked up from germline, CDR1 is MDHEN and CDR2 is SYDVKM. CDR3 sequence: CASSIGRSYEQYF. CDR3 nucleotides: TGTGCCAGCAGTATCGGGAGGTCCTACGAGCAGTACTTC.

The chain combines TRBV6-5 with TRBJ1-2; 7 nucleotides align to TRBD1. The CDR3 sequence is 15 residues long. Germline V gene sequence: CDR1 MNHEY, CDR2 SVGAGI. V shed 0 bases, J shed 5 bases, and the junction held 6 bases outside the gene matches. The CDR3 bases are TGTGCCAGCAGTTACTCACGGACAGGCCCTTATGGCTACACCTTC. It codes for CASSYSRTGPYGYTF.

The chain links TRBV21-1 to TRBJ2-1; the DNA was not used to check the table's D call, TRBD2. TRBV21-1 is reported as a pseudogene. The CDR3 loop spans 15 amino acids. The CDR3 sequence: CASSKLAGGVNEQFF. The CDR3 DNA follows: TGTGCCAGCAGCAAACTAGCGGGAGGAGTAAATGAGCAGTTCTTC.

This clonotype was observed at least ten times. V is TRBV5-1 and J is TRBJ2-1; 7 positions agree with TRBD2. The CDR3 consists of 14 residues. Trimming removed 10 bases from V and 8 bases from J; junction bases left unmatched: 15. Germline V gives CDR1 SGHRS, CDR2 YFSETQ. CDR3 amino acids: CAGSFGLGNDEQFF. CDR3 DNA: TGCGCCGGTTCATTCGGACTAGGAAACGATGAGCAGTTCTTC. Variable domain in full (rest from reference TRBV5-1 and TRBJ2-1): KAGVTQTPRYLIKTRGQQVTLSCSPISGHRSVSWYQQTPGQGLQFLFEYFSETQRNKGNFPGRFSGRQFSNSRSEMNVSTLELGDSALYLCAGSFGLGNDEQFFGPGTRLTVL.

In its sample, this clonotype was seen a few times. The chain couples TRBV6-5 to TRBJ2-2; 8 nucleotides line up with TRBD1. V shed 4 bases and J 3 bases; nucleotides not matched to a gene: 4. This CDR3 comprises 15 residues. Per germline, CDR1 MNHEY and CDR2 SVGAGI. CDR3 bases: TGTGCCAGCAGTTGGGACAGGATGGACACCGGGGAGCTGTTTTTT. It encodes CASSWDRMDTGELFF.

This sequence joins TRBV20-1 and TRBJ2-1; 10 positions match TRBD2. The trim removed 0 bases at V and 8 bases at J, leaving 7 bases unmatched. The CDR3 consists of 15 residues. Germline CDR1 and CDR2: DFQATT and SNEGSKA (reference sequence). CDR3: CSAREAGGLQYEQFF. DNA for the CDR3: TGCAGTGCTAGAGAAGCGGGAGGGCTACAATATGAGCAGTTCTTC.

Concerning this clonotype: A much more abundant neighbour one base away suggests this may be a read error. The gene calls are TRBV11-2 and TRBJ2-3; unclear D gene. Trimming took 0 bases from V and 4 from J, leaving 5 bases between them. In germline, CDR1 is SGHAT, CDR2 FQNNGV. The CDR3 is 13 amino acids. CDR3 in amino acids: CASSLDLPDTQYF. In DNA, the CDR3 is TGTGCCAGCAGCTTAGATCTTCCAGATACGCAGTATTTT.

Ten or more counts support this clonotype. V usage is TRBV7-3 and J usage is TRBJ2-7, with 11 bases fitting TRBD2. This CDR3 region has 18 residues. V lost 5 bases and J lost 3; bases outside the gene matches: 15. Per germline, CDR1 SGHTA and CDR2 FQGTGA. The DNA of the CDR3 is TGTGCCAGCAGCCCAGTAGCGGGGGGGCCCGGACGGAACTACGAGCAGTACTTC. As protein: CASSPVAGGPGRNYEQYF.

The chain uses TRBV28 and TRBJ1-4; TRBD1 matches at 7 bases. The CDR3 contains 16 residues. CDR1 is MDHEN and CDR2 is SYDVKM in the germline V gene. Germline trimming cut 4 bases from V and 5 bases from J; bases unmatched to any gene: 10. The CDR3 spells CASSYLGTVRNEKLFF. DNA of the CDR3: TGTGCCAGCAGTTACCTCGGGACAGTCAGGAATGAAAAACTGTTTTTT.

The rearrangement uses TRBV29-1 and TRBJ2-1, with D possibly TRBD1 on 7 matching bases. Germline assignment: CDR1 SQVTM and CDR2 ANQGSEA. The germline V and J ends were trimmed by 2 bases and 7 bases, with 21 bases remaining between them. This CDR3 has 16 residues. CDR3 nucleotides: TGCAGCGTTGAACCGTTTCTGGAGGGGGCGGCGAATGAGCAGTTCTTC. Translation: CSVEPFLEGAANEQFF.

Turning to this clonotype: A much larger clone is a single base away; this may be a read error. No conserved phenylalanine or tryptophan is present at the end of the CDR3, so a read error is the likely explanation. In DNA, the CDR3 is TGTGCCAGCAGTTCAAGCGGAACTAGCACAGATACGCAGTATTAT. Translated: CASSSSGTSTDTQYY. V usage is TRBV12-3 or TRBV12-4 and J usage is TRBJ2-3; possible D gene TRBD2, 5 bases. The CDR3 has 15 amino acids. V lost 4 bases and J 0 bases, leaving 11 bases between the germline ends.

The DNA for the CDR3 is TGTGCCAGCAGCTTAGAGGCTAGCCCCGGGGACGAGCAGTACTTC. Translating it yields CASSLEASPGDEQYF. The V and J genes are TRBV7-6 and TRBJ2-7; maybe TRBD2 (5 bases). The CDR3 is 15 residues long. Per the germline V gene, CDR1 is SGHVS and CDR2 is FNYEAQ. Trimming shortened V by 1 base and J by 5 bases, and 15 bases separated the two germline ends. Full variable domain (missing parts from reference TRBV7-6 and TRBJ2-7): GAGVSQSPRYKVTKRGQDVALRCDPISGHVSLYWYRQALGQGPEFLTYFNYEAQQDKSGLPNDRFSAERPEGSISTLTIQRTEQRDSAMYRCASSLEASPGDEQYFGPGTRLTVT.